This T cell receptor (beta chain) derives from a study of T cells after yellow fever vaccination. Whole-study context: Fractions containing few cells were prepared with SMART-Seq v4 Ultra Low Input. The study's findings and limits: Weaker overall, the secondary response nonetheless peaked faster (day 5 versus 15). Reappearance after the booster was observed for most primary-vaccination clones (about 95% CD4, roughly 90% CD8).

This clonotype was counted ten times or more. The antigen is undetermined. The V and J ends lost 5 bases and 5 bases, in that order; junction bases with no gene match: 8. CDR1 and CDR2 (germline): MNHEY, SVGAGI. The CDR3 totals 15 residues. By 5'RACE template switching, TCR cDNA was produced, with a universal primer site and UMIs added in the process. A single record per CDR3 protein comes from TCRdb applying MiXCR to the 5' RACE reads. The data hold under 200,000 distinct CDR3 sequences, with 9.5% to 12% observed a single time. The input for sequencing was CD8+ T cells sorted from PBMCs, taken 15 days after the yellow fever booster vaccination. This receptor was taken from a man aged 18-30 years who received the YFV17D yellow fever vaccine. The rearrangement links TRBV6-5 to TRBJ2-2, with 7 nucleotides matching TRBD2. For the CDR3, the DNA is TGTGCCAGCAGTCCTGGAGCGGGATTGACCGGGGAGCTGTTTTTT. Its translation is CASSPGAGLTGELFF.